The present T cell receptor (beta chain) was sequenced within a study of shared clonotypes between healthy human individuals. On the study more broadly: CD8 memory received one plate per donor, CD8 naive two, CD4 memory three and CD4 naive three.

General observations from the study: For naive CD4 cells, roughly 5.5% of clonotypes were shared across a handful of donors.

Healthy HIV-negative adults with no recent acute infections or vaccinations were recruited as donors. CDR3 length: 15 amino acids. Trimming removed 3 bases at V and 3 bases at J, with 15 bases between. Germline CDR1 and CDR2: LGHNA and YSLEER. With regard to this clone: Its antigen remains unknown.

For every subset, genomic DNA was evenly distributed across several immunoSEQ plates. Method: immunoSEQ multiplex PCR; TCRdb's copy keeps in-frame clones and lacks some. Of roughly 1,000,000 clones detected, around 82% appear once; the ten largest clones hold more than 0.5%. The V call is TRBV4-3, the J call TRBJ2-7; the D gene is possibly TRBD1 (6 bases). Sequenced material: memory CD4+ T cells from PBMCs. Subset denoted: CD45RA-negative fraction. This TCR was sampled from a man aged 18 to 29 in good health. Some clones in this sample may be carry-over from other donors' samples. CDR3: CASSQPGAGVYEQYF. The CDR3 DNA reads TGCGCCAGCAGCCAGCCCGGGGCAGGGGTCTACGAGCAGTACTTC.